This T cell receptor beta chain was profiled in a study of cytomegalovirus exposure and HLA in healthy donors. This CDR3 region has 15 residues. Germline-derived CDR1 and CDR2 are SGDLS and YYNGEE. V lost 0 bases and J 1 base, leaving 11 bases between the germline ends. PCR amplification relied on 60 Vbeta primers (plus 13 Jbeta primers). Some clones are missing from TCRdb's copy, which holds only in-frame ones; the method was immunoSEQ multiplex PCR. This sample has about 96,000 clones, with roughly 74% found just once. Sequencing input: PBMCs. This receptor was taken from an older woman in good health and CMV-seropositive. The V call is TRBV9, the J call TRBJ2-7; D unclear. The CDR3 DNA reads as TGTGCCAGCAGCGTAGACGGAGACCCATCCTACGAGCAGTACTTC. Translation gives CASSVDGDPSYEQYF.